The present TCR beta chain was sequenced within a study of graft-versus-host responses after intestinal transplantation. For the study at large: Tacrolimus plus steroids were given to all recipients for about 3 years, preceded by anti-thymocyte globulin induction.

Germline V CDR1 and CDR2: WSHSY, SAAADI. V dropped 2 bases and J dropped 0 bases, with 17 bases sitting between them. This CDR3 comprises 17 residues. Sequencing was performed with immunoSEQ multiplex PCR; in TCRdb, only in-frame clones are kept and a portion is missing. The table has about 38,000 clones, about four fifths seen once. Study-level results: There was an association between peak levels of circulating GvH clones and early post-transplant HvG declines. GvH clones were found in recipient marrow; some appeared first in ileum or blood.

On this clone: The antigen remains unidentified.

The sequence derives from a human patient who received an intestinal transplant, so some T cells may come from the graft donor. This rearrangement joins TRBV10-2 to TRBJ2-7; D remains unclear. The sample was PBMCs, taken more than 950 days after transplant. In nucleotides, the CDR3 is TGCGCCAGCAGTGAGGGCCCAGCCAGGTACAGCTCCTACGAGCAGTACTTC. Translation gives CASSEGPARYSSYEQYF.